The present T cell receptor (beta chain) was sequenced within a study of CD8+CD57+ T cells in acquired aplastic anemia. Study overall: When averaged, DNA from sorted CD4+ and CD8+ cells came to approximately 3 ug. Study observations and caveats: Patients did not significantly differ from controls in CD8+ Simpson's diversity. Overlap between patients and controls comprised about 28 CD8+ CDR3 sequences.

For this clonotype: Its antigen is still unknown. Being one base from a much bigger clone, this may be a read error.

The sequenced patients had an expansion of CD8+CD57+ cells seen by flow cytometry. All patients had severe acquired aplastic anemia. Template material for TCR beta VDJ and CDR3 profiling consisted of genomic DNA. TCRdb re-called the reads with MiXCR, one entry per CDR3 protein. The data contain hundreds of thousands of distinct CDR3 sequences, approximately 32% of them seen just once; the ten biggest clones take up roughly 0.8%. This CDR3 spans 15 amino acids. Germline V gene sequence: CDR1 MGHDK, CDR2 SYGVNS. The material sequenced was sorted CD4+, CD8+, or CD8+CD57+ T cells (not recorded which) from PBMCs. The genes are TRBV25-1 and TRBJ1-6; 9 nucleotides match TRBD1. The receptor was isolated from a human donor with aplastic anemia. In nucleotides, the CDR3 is TGTGCCCGCAGGCGAACCGGGACAGGGTGGTCACCCCTCCACTTT. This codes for CARRRTGTGWSPLHF.